The source of this T cell receptor beta chain is a study of OX40 agonist ivuxolimab in advanced cancers. Germline CDR1 is LNHDA and CDR2 is SQIVND (reference sequence). CDR3 length equals 16 residues. V trimming: 1 base; J trimming: 4 bases; junction bases outside the gene matches: 9. Here immunoSEQ multiplex PCR was the method, and the copy in TCRdb shows in-frame clones only, minus some. The profile shows roughly 25,000 clones, 85% to 90% of them singletons. Here the sequenced sample was CD4+ or CD8+ T cells sorted from blood, taken in a trial of the OX40 agonist ivuxolimab. The V call is TRBV19, the J call TRBJ2-7; 8 positions match TRBD1. The sequence was obtained from an adult with an advanced solid tumor such as melanoma, head and neck, liver or kidney cancer. The CDR3 DNA is TGTGCCAGTAGTATAGTCCTGACAGGGGCCAAATACGAGCAGTACTTC. This encodes CASSIVLTGAKYEQYF. The full variable domain, its missing parts supplied by reference TRBV19 and TRBJ2-7, is DGGITQSPKYLFRKEGQNVTLSCEQNLNHDAMYWYRQDPGQGLRLIYYSQIVNDFQKGDIAEGYSVSREKKESFPLTVTSAQKNPTAFYLCASSIVLTGAKYEQYFGPGTRLTVT.